One sample yielded the 29 T cell receptor beta chains listed below, sequenced in a study of T-cell memory formation after mild COVID-19. TCRdb ran MiXCR on the 5' RACE reads and lists one entry per CDR3 protein. The sample shows hundreds of thousands of distinct CDR3 sequences, roughly 15% of them seen only once. The sequencing sample was made of PBMCs or a T cell subset sorted from them (not recorded which). These receptor sequences come from a man aged 18 to 30 who had mild COVID-19 (a few samples of this study predate the infection). Cell type and time point are not known.

This clonotype was counted a few times. The chain employs TRBV9 and TRBJ2-7; D is unclear. V dropped 2 bases and J dropped 2 bases, with 8 bases sitting between them. The germline V gene encodes CDR1 SGDLS and CDR2 YYNGEE. The CDR3 is made up of 13 amino acids. CDR3 sequence reads: CASSVGVAYEQYF. The CDR3 DNA sequence: TGTGCCAGCAGCGTGGGCGTAGCCTACGAGCAGTACTTC.

This clonotype was picked up a small number of times. The rearrangement joins TRBV7-9 to TRBJ2-1, with 7 bases matching TRBD1. From germline, CDR1 is SEHNR and CDR2 FQNEAQ (reference sequence). The CDR3 sequence is 16 residues long. The V gene end was trimmed by 5 bases and the J gene end by 3 bases; junction bases not matched to a gene: 10. The CDR3 coding sequence is TGTGCCAGCAGCAAACTCCAGGGGGTCCGCTACAATGAGCAGTTCTTC. Protein product: CASSKLQGVRYNEQFF.

This clonotype was seen only a few times. The chain employs TRBV4-1 and TRBJ2-5, with 9 bases identical to TRBD1. Germline CDR1 reads MGHRA; CDR2 reads YSYEKL. The CDR3 sequence is 18 residues long. Unmatched junction bases numbered 16, after V lost 3 bases and J lost 5 bases. The CDR3 DNA sequence: TGCGCCAGCAGCCACGCTACCGTTCGGGACAGGGAATGGGAGACCCAGTACTTC. It specifies CASSHATVRDREWETQYF.

The CDR3 sequence is CASSGHSADTGELFF. As DNA, the CDR3 is TGTGCCAGCAGCGGTCATAGCGCCGACACCGGGGAGCTGTTTTTT. This chain joins TRBV5-4 and TRBJ2-2; D may be TRBD2 (5 bases). The CDR3 is made up of 15 amino acids. Trimming removed 4 bases from V and 3 bases from J, with 13 bases in between. Per germline, CDR1 SGHNT and CDR2 YYREEE (reference sequence).

The table lists this clonotype with many counts. The chain combines TRBV7-2 with TRBJ2-3; D gene uncertain. Germline V CDR1 and CDR2: SGHTA, FQGNSA. Trimming shortened V by 0 bases and J by 2 bases, and 3 bases separated the two germline ends. The CDR3 is made up of 13 amino acids. The CDR3, as DNA: TGTGCCAGCAGCTTAGCTGCCACAGATACGCAGTATTTT. Protein: CASSLAATDTQYF. The whole variable domain, remainder taken from reference TRBV7-2 and TRBJ2-3, is GAGVSQSPSNKVTEKGKDVELRCDPISGHTALYWYRQSLGQGLEFLIYFQGNSAPDKSGLPSDRFSAERTGGSVSTLTIQRTQQEDSAVYLCASSLAATDTQYFGPGTRLTVL.

The CDR3 DNA reads TGTGCCAGCAGCTCCCCCAAAGACAGCCTCTATGGCTACACCTTC. Its translation: CASSSPKDSLYGYTF. This rearrangement joins TRBV7-2 to TRBJ1-2; perhaps TRBD1 as D (5 bases). Trimming stripped 4 bases from V and 4 bases from J, with 16 bases between. CDR3 size: 15 residues. Germline V gene data show CDR1 as SGHTA and CDR2 as FQGNSA.

J is TRBJ1-2 and V is TRBV7-9; 8 bases line up with TRBD1. The V gene end was trimmed by 5 bases and the J gene end by 6 bases; junction bases not matched to a gene: 2. The germline CDR1 and CDR2 sequences are SEHNR and FQNEAQ (reference sequence). CDR3 length: 12 amino acids. The CDR3 reads CASSRTGHGYTF. In nucleotides, the CDR3 is TGTGCCAGCAGCAGGACAGGGCATGGCTACACCTTC.

The V and J genes are TRBV19 and TRBJ2-5; D possibly corresponds to TRBD2 (6 bases). The V gene's germline CDR1 is LNHDA and CDR2 SQIVND (reference sequence). This CDR3 region has 15 residues. V was shortened by 7 bases and J by 1 base, with 16 bases between the two germline ends. DNA of the CDR3: TGTGCCAGTAAAGATGGAGGAGGGATCCAAGAGACCCAGTACTTC. Its translation is CASKDGGGIQETQYF.

The chain links TRBV2 to TRBJ2-7; TRBD2 matches 8 bases. J lost 3 bases, V lost 11 bases, and 6 bases had no gene match. Germline V gives CDR1 SNHLY, CDR2 FYNNEI. The CDR3 runs to 12 residues. The CDR3 is CACGGPFYEQYF. The CDR3 bases are TGTGCCTGCGGGGGGCCCTTCTACGAGCAGTACTTC.

This clonotype has more than one count but fewer than ten. V is TRBV19 and J is TRBJ2-2, with 9 nucleotides matching TRBD1. Unmatched junction bases numbered 2, after V lost 7 bases and J lost 5 bases. Looked up from germline, CDR1 is LNHDA and CDR2 is SQIVND (reference sequence). The CDR3 runs to 13 residues. CDR3 loop: CASKTGGTGELFF. The DNA of the CDR3 is TGTGCCAGTAAGACAGGGGGAACCGGGGAGCTGTTTTTT.

The chain combines TRBV5-1 with TRBJ2-7, with D perhaps matching TRBD2 (5 bases). Germline loops: CDR1 SGHRS, CDR2 YFSETQ. This CDR3 contains 13 residues. The V end lost 2 bases, the J end lost 6 bases, and 12 bases lay between the germline ends. The CDR3 nucleotides read TGCGCCAGCAGCTTTTCCGAGGGCGGCGAGCAGTACGTC. This codes for CASSFSEGGEQYV.

This clonotype appeared a few times. J is TRBJ1-5 and V is TRBV7-2; maybe TRBD1 (5 bases). Germline lookup yields CDR1 SGHTA and CDR2 FQGNSA. The V gene lost 3 bases and the J gene lost 11 bases, with 23 bases spanning the gap. This CDR3 comprises 16 residues. The chain's CDR3 is CASSFQGTSGPRSQHF. CDR3 in DNA: TGTGCCAGCAGCTTCCAGGGAACATCCGGGCCACGGTCCCAGCATTTT. The full variable domain, with the rest looked up from reference TRBV7-2 and TRBJ1-5, is GAGVSQSPSNKVTEKGKDVELRCDPISGHTALYWYRQSLGQGLEFLIYFQGNSAPDKSGLPSDRFSAERTGGSVSTLTIQRTQQEDSAVYLCASSFQGTSGPRSQHFGDGTRLSIL.

This chain uses TRBV7-9 with TRBJ1-2; D gene ambiguous. The germline V gene encodes CDR1 SEHNR and CDR2 FQNEAQ (reference sequence). The CDR3 is made up of 15 amino acids. Trimming removed 1 base at V and 8 bases at J, with 17 bases between. The CDR3 protein is CASSLDRGRVDGYTF. DNA for the CDR3: TGTGCCAGCAGCTTAGATCGTGGTAGGGTAGACGGCTACACCTTC.

This clonotype was counted a few times. The chain combines TRBV12-3 or TRBV12-4 with TRBJ2-5; tentative D call: TRBD2 (6 bases). The CDR3 has 13 amino acids. The V end lost 7 bases, the J end lost 3 bases, and 12 bases lay between the germline ends. Here the CDR3 reads CASTPDYEETQYF. CDR3 DNA sequence: TGTGCCAGCACCCCGGACTACGAAGAGACCCAGTACTTC.

This clonotype was counted between two and nine times. The J gene is TRBJ2-4, the V gene TRBV3-1; D uncertain. V shed 0 bases and J shed 0 bases, with 9 bases lying between them. The CDR3 spans 16 residues. Germline V CDR1 and CDR2: LGHDT, YNNKEL (reference sequence). The CDR3 sequence: CASSQDWRLAKNIQYF. CDR3 bases: TGTGCCAGCAGCCAAGATTGGCGCTTAGCCAAAAACATTCAGTACTTC.

The chain carries TRBV28 and TRBJ2-1; the D gene is possibly TRBD2 (7 bases). The CDR3 covers 19 residues. Germline loops: CDR1 MDHEN, CDR2 SYDVKM. Trimming removed 5 bases at V and 7 bases at J, with 30 bases between. DNA of the CDR3: TGTGCCAGCAGTATCCTTTTTGAAGGGTGGCGGGGGCTACGGAATGAGCAGTTCTTC. This sequence encodes CASSILFEGWRGLRNEQFF.

V and J are TRBV29-1 and TRBJ2-3; unclear D gene. Germline CDR1 and CDR2: SQVTM and ANQGSEA. CDR3 length: 13 amino acids. V was cut by 4 bases and J by 2 bases, with 10 bases left in between. CDR3 region: CSVVGRSTDTQYF. The DNA of the CDR3 is TGCAGCGTTGTTGGCAGGTCCACAGATACGCAGTATTTT.

Worth noting for this clonotype: One base away lies a much larger clone, so this may be a sequencing read error. V and J are TRBV28 and TRBJ1-1; D is undetermined. Germline assignment: CDR1 MDHEN and CDR2 SYDVKM. This CDR3 is 11 amino acids long. Trimming took 0 bases from V and 6 from J, leaving 2 bases between them. The CDR3 protein is CASSLWAEAFF. Written as DNA, the CDR3 is TGTGCCAGCAGTTTATGGGCTGAAGCTTTCTTT.

There are a few counts of this clonotype. The chain carries TRBV6-5 and TRBJ1-6; perhaps TRBD1 as D (5 bases). Trimming pared 6 bases from V and 13 bases from J, leaving 13 bases between. The CDR3 sequence is 12 residues long. Germline CDR1 and CDR2: MNHEY and SVGAGI. The CDR3 loop reads CASRGVEAPLHF. Here the CDR3 DNA reads TGTGCCAGCAGGGGGGTAGAGGCGCCCCTCCACTTT.

This clonotype was seen many times. The chain joins TRBV5-1 to TRBJ2-2; no clear D gene. CDR1 and CDR2 from the germline V gene are SGHRS and YFSETQ. The CDR3 loop spans 14 amino acids. Deletions cut 0 bases from V and 1 base from J, with 4 bases between. The CDR3: CASSLALNTGELFF. The CDR3, as DNA: TGCGCCAGCAGCTTGGCCCTGAACACCGGGGAGCTGTTTTTT.

A few counts support this clonotype. The V call is TRBV10-3, the J call TRBJ2-7; possible D gene TRBD1, 6 bases. Trimming left V 6 bases short and J 5 bases short, with 14 bases between. This CDR3 contains 13 residues. Per the germline V gene, CDR1 is ENHRY and CDR2 is SYGVKD. CDR3 DNA sequence: TGTGCCATCAGGAACAGGGTATCTAACGAGCAGTACGTC. Protein product: CAIRNRVSNEQYV.

This clonotype was found a few times. The V call is TRBV20-1, the J call TRBJ2-2; 8 bases are a match to TRBD1. With V trimmed by 0 bases and J by 4 bases, 7 bases remained unmatched. CDR3 size: 16 residues. The germline V gene has CDR1 DFQATT and CDR2 SNEGSKA (reference sequence). In DNA, the CDR3 is TGCAGTGCTAGAGATCTGGGCGGGACAGGCACCGGGGAGCTGTTTTTT. Its protein is CSARDLGGTGTGELFF.

This clonotype has only a few counts. The chain couples TRBV5-6 to TRBJ1-4; D is undetermined. V was cut by 4 bases and J by 2 bases, with 12 bases left in between. This CDR3 region has 15 residues. The germline V gene encodes CDR1 SGHDT and CDR2 YYEEEE. CDR3 loop: CASSRLTVTNEKLFF. The CDR3 DNA reads as TGTGCCAGCAGCCGCCTTACGGTTACTAATGAAAAACTGTTTTTT.

This clonotype has only a few counts. The chain uses TRBV18 and TRBJ1-2, with 7 bases that match TRBD1. V was pared by 3 bases and J by 4 bases, with 2 bases of the junction left unmatched. Looked up from germline, CDR1 is KGHSH and CDR2 is LQKENI. This CDR3 contains 13 residues. The CDR3 loop reads CASSPGTAYGYTF. CDR3 in DNA: TGTGCCAGCTCACCCGGGACAGCCTATGGCTACACCTTC.

The V gene is TRBV2, the J gene TRBJ1-5; D is unresolved. V dropped 6 bases and J dropped 0 bases, with 6 bases sitting between them. This CDR3 is built from 13 residues. Germline CDR1 SNHLY, CDR2 FYNNEI. CDR3 DNA sequence: TGTGCCAGCAGGAACACTAGCAATCAGCCCCAGCATTTT. It translates to CASRNTSNQPQHF.

J is TRBJ2-2 and V is TRBV7-2; D uncertain. Germline CDR1 and CDR2: SGHTA and FQGNSA. The CDR3 runs 11 residues. Trimming stripped 5 bases from V and 6 bases from J, with 4 bases between. This CDR3 reads CASSMAGELFF. The DNA of the CDR3 is TGTGCCAGCAGCATGGCCGGGGAGCTGTTTTTT.

This clonotype was observed a handful of times. The rearrangement joins TRBV20-1 to TRBJ2-4; unclear D gene. This CDR3 contains 13 residues. V was trimmed by 0 bases and J by 1 base, leaving 4 bases between them. Germline V gene lookup returns CDR1 DFQATT and CDR2 SNEGSKA (reference sequence). Here the CDR3 DNA reads TGCAGTGCTAGAGATAACGCCAAAAACATTCAGTACTTC. It encodes CSARDNAKNIQYF.

There are a few counts of this clonotype. The junction shows a germline mismatch at one end, possibly a read error. This chain links TRBV3-1 with TRBJ2-5; the match to TRBD1 covers 7 bases. CDR1 is LGHDT, CDR2 YNNKEL, per germline (reference sequence). The length of the CDR3 is 11 residues. The CDR3 nucleotides read TGTGCCAGCAGCCTTCGGGACAGCGTAAACTTC. Its protein is CASSLRDSVNF.

The V call is TRBV5-1, the J call TRBJ1-1; TRBD1 is a possible D gene (6 bases). The V and J ends lost 5 bases and 0 bases respectively, with 17 bases between them. This CDR3 has 16 amino acids. CDR1 and CDR2 from the germline V gene are SGHRS and YFSETQ. In DNA, the CDR3 is TGCGCCAGCAGACCTACAGGGTATCGGATGAACACTGAAGCTTTCTTT. It is translated as CASRPTGYRMNTEAFF.